This entry features one TCR beta chain sequence. Its target is not known. The record originates from a study of cytomegalovirus exposure and HLA in healthy donors. Study-level findings and limits: An ancestry cluster, one associated with Asian ancestry, reportedly showed fewer N-insertions than the approximately 650-donor mean in a later analysis. DRB1 had the most TCR associations and HLA-C the fewest, a later analysis found, with rates varying by HLA locus.

V gave up 11 bases and J gave up 4 bases; unmatched junction bases: 10. The CDR3 covers 15 residues. All the people who gave samples were healthy bone marrow donors. PCR was performed using 60 Vbeta and 13 Jbeta primers. Generated by immunoSEQ multiplex PCR, the TCRdb table keeps only in-frame clones and is missing some. This sample has about 140,000 clones; 70% to 80% occur once, and the top ten carry just over 8.5%. The chain couples TRBV6-7 to TRBJ2-1; 11 nucleotides agree with TRBD1. TRBV6-7 is an open reading frame whose function is uncertain. The sample taken for sequencing was PBMCs. The source of this sequence is a woman aged 50 to 60 in good health and CMV-seropositive. Here the CDR3 reads CAAHSGTGGYNEQFF. CDR3 nucleotide sequence: TGTGCCGCTCATTCCGGGACAGGGGGATACAATGAGCAGTTCTTC.